The clone carrying this T cell receptor (beta chain) came up many times. The antigen is unknown. The sample originates from a study of identical twins. Whole-study findings and limits: The models systematically underestimated how much out-of-frame TCR alpha was shared in monozygotic twins.

TCRdb re-analysed the 5' RACE reads in MiXCR, keeping a single row per CDR3 protein. The sample records under 300,000 distinct CDR3 sequences, 6% to 7% being singletons. The germline V gene encodes CDR1 LGHDT and CDR2 YNNKEL (reference sequence). V was cut by 5 bases and J by 5 bases, with 24 bases left in between. This CDR3 comprises 17 residues. The same sample was also used in a study of T cells expressing NK-cell markers. That study reports: Underlying the TCR beta repertoires were sorted CD3+CD56+NKG2C+, CD3+CD56+NKG2C- and CD3+CD56-NKG2C+ T cells.

The sequencing input was CD8+ T cells sorted from blood. The TCR sequence derives from a woman between 18 and 29 years old in good health. The chain employs TRBV3-1 and TRBJ2-5, with D hard to call. CDR3: CASSSTSGFQESETQYF. CDR3 DNA sequence: TGTGCCAGCAGCTCCACTTCCGGTTTTCAGGAGAGCGAGACCCAGTACTTC.